The 22 T cell receptor beta chains below were found in one sample sequenced in a study of OX40 agonist ivuxolimab in advanced cancers. TCRdb keeps only in-frame clones here, not all; method: immunoSEQ multiplex PCR. Among roughly 80,000 clones listed, about 86% were seen once. Sequenced here: CD4+ or CD8+ T cells sorted from blood, sampled in a trial of the OX40 agonist ivuxolimab. The receptor source for this set is an adult with an advanced solid tumor such as melanoma, head and neck, liver or kidney cancer.

In this sample, this clone turned up a few times. V usage is TRBV5-1 and J usage is TRBJ1-5; D uncertain. Germline lookup yields CDR1 SGHRS and CDR2 YFSETQ. V gave up 4 bases and J gave up 7 bases, with 15 bases separating them. The CDR3 runs to 14 residues. The CDR3 loop reads CASSPEGRGQPQHF. In nucleotides, the CDR3 is TGCGCCAGCAGCCCTGAAGGGAGAGGACAGCCCCAGCATTTT.

This chain joins TRBV18 and TRBJ1-1; possible D gene TRBD1, 6 bases. The CDR3 extends over 14 amino acids. V dropped 2 bases and J dropped 3 bases, with 10 bases sitting between them. CDR1 and CDR2 from the germline V gene are KGHSH and LQKENI. In DNA, the CDR3 is TGTGCCAGCTCACCATCGAGGGGGGACACTGAAGCTTTCTTT. This translates into CASSPSRGDTEAFF. Combining the CDR3 with reference TRBV18 and TRBJ1-1 gives the whole variable domain NAGVMQNPRHLVRRRGQEARLRCSPMKGHSHVYWYRQLPEEGLKFMVYLQKENIIDESGMPKERFSAEFPKEGPSILRIQQVVRGDSAAYFCASSPSRGDTEAFFGQGTRLTVV.

The chain couples TRBV29-1 to TRBJ1-1; TRBD1 matches 9 bases. Germline CDR1 reads SQVTM; CDR2 reads ANQGSEA. CDR3 length: 14 amino acids. The trim removed 5 bases at V and 6 bases at J, leaving 10 bases unmatched. CDR3 sequence: CSVLGRDRVAEAFF. CDR3 in DNA: TGCAGCGTTTTAGGTCGGGACAGGGTCGCTGAAGCTTTCTTT.

The rearrangement uses TRBV7-9 and TRBJ2-5; tentatively, D is TRBD2 (5 bases). This CDR3 spans 11 amino acids. The ends were cut back, 8 bases at V and 4 bases at J, with 8 bases in the middle. From germline, CDR1 is SEHNR and CDR2 FQNEAQ (reference sequence). The CDR3 reads CASLGVETQYF. The CDR3 region has the DNA TGTGCCAGCCTCGGGGTAGAGACCCAGTACTTC.

The gene calls are TRBV5-6 and TRBJ1-1, with 7 positions matching TRBD1. This CDR3 is built from 11 residues. Per the germline V gene, CDR1 is SGHDT and CDR2 is YYEEEE. The J segment lost 8 bases and the V segment lost 3 bases, leaving 1 base of the junction unmatched. The CDR3 coding sequence is TGTGCCAGCAGCTGGGACAGAGAAGCTTTCTTT. Translating gives CASSWDREAFF. Variable domain in full (rest from reference TRBV5-6 and TRBJ1-1): DAGVTQSPTHLIKTRGQQVTLRCSPKSGHDTVSWYQQALGQGPQFIFQYYEEEERQRGNFPDRFSGHQFPNYSSELNVNALLLGDSALYLCASSWDREAFFGQGTRLTVV.

This chain uses TRBV14 with TRBJ2-1, with D possibly TRBD2 on 8 matching bases. The CDR3 is 18 residues long. CDR1 is SGHDN, CDR2 FVKESK, per germline. Trimming cost V 6 bases and J 0 bases, with 21 bases left between them. This chain's CDR3 is CASSRRFSGDSSYNEQFF. The CDR3, as DNA: TGTGCCAGCAGTCGTCGATTTAGCGGGGACAGCTCCTACAATGAGCAGTTCTTC.

Here the CDR3 reads CASSQDVVFAGYSNQPQHF. CDR3 nucleotide sequence: TGCGCCAGCAGCCAAGATGTCGTTTTCGCGGGATATAGCAATCAGCCCCAGCATTTT. This chain links TRBV4-3 with TRBJ1-5; D call uncertain. Trimming pared 0 bases from V and 0 bases from J, leaving 18 bases between. The CDR3 sequence is 19 residues long. Germline values: CDR1 LGHNA, CDR2 YSLEER.

J is TRBJ2-5 and V is TRBV4-2; D is ambiguous. The CDR3 runs 16 residues. Trimming stripped 0 bases from V and 0 bases from J, with 11 bases between. Germline assignment: CDR1 LGHNA and CDR2 YNFKEQ. The CDR3: CASSQDYRVYQETQYF. The CDR3, as DNA: TGTGCCAGCAGCCAAGATTATCGAGTGTACCAAGAGACCCAGTACTTC.

The chain combines TRBV19 with TRBJ2-5; a weak D match, TRBD1 (5 bases). Trimming took 8 bases from V and 3 from J, leaving 16 bases between them. The V gene's germline CDR1 is LNHDA and CDR2 SQIVND (reference sequence). CDR3 length: 14 amino acids. CDR3 nucleotide sequence: TGTGCCAGTGGCATTGGACAAATGAAAGAGACCCAGTACTTC. This codes for CASGIGQMKETQYF.

The V call is TRBV5-5, the J call TRBJ1-1; D gene uncertain. V gave up 3 bases and J gave up 4 bases, with 16 bases separating them. The CDR3 consists of 15 residues. Germline assignment: CDR1 SGHKS and CDR2 YYEKEE (reference sequence). The CDR3 loop reads CASSSLAARGTEAFF. The CDR3 nucleotides are TGTGCCAGCAGCTCATTGGCAGCCAGAGGCACTGAAGCTTTCTTT.

The chain recombines TRBV5-6 with TRBJ2-7; 8 nucleotides match TRBD2. Germline V gene lookup returns CDR1 SGHDT and CDR2 YYEEEE. V lost 4 bases and J lost 0; bases outside the gene matches: 6. This CDR3 region has 15 residues. CDR3 sequence: CASSAYAGGSYEQYF. CDR3 coding DNA: TGTGCCAGCAGCGCCTATGCGGGGGGCTCCTACGAGCAGTACTTC.

This chain uses TRBV11-1 with TRBJ2-1; no clear D gene. From germline, CDR1 is SGHAT and CDR2 FQDESV (reference sequence). V lost 9 bases and J 0 bases, leaving 9 bases between the germline ends. The CDR3 length is 13 residues. The CDR3 spells CASSRFSYNEQFF. For the CDR3, the DNA is TGTGCCAGTTCGAGGTTCTCCTACAATGAGCAGTTCTTC.

The V and J genes are TRBV12-2 and TRBJ2-1; TRBD2 is the table's D call and was not checked against the DNA. TRBV12-2 is a pseudogene. The CDR3 extends over 19 amino acids. In DNA form, the CDR3 reads TGTGCAAGTCGCTTAAGAGCTAGCGGGAGAACATGGGGGTTCCATGAGCAGTTCTTC. Residues: CASRLRASGRTWGFHEQFF.

This clone occurred once. V and J are TRBV5-1 and TRBJ2-5; D gene ambiguous. The CDR3 extends over 12 amino acids. Trimming removed 4 bases from V and 9 bases from J, with 13 bases in between. Germline loops: CDR1 SGHRS, CDR2 YFSETQ. CDR3 sequence: CASSADIMAQYF. CDR3 bases: TGCGCCAGCAGCGCGGATATAATGGCCCAGTACTTC.

The genes are TRBV6-6 and TRBJ2-7; D gene unclear. V lost 4 bases, J lost 11 bases, and 18 bases lay in between. Germline V gene sequence: CDR1 MNHNY, CDR2 SVGAGI (reference sequence). The CDR3 consists of 13 residues. The CDR3 DNA reads TGTGCCAGCAGTTCGGGTGAGTTAACGATGGAGTACTTC. Translation gives CASSSGELTMEYF.

The chain combines TRBV5-1 with TRBJ1-6; no clear D. Germline CDR1 and CDR2: SGHRS and YFSETQ. This CDR3 has 13 amino acids. V lost 0 bases and J lost 9, with 7 bases in between. CDR3 region: CASSLDEASPLHF. The CDR3 coding sequence is TGCGCCAGCAGCTTGGATGAAGCTTCACCCCTCCACTTT.

This rearrangement joins TRBV30 to TRBJ2-1, with D possibly matching TRBD1 (6 bases). The germline CDR1 and CDR2 sequences are GTSNPN and SVGIG (reference sequence). Trimming shortened V by 6 bases and J by 4 bases, and 19 bases separated the two germline ends. The CDR3 extends over 15 amino acids. CDR3 region: CACLPGTYLYNEQFF. In DNA, the CDR3 is TGTGCCTGTCTGCCCGGGACATACCTTTACAATGAGCAGTTCTTC.

The chain employs TRBV7-9 and TRBJ1-4; 8 bases are a match to TRBD1. Germline V lookup: CDR1 SEHNR, CDR2 FQNEAQ (reference sequence). This CDR3 has 16 residues. J gave up 2 bases and V 0 bases, and 2 bases lay outside the gene matches. The CDR3 protein is CASSLAPGGTNEKLFF. The CDR3 DNA sequence: TGTGCCAGCAGCTTAGCGCCAGGGGGCACTAATGAAAAACTGTTTTTT.

This rearrangement joins TRBV5-4 to TRBJ2-7; 8 positions agree with TRBD2. V lost 0 bases to trimming and J lost 1 base; unmatched junction nucleotides: 6. The CDR3 totals 16 residues. Germline CDR1 is SGHNT and CDR2 is YYREEE (reference sequence). The CDR3 here is CASSLAGGRFSYEQYF. The DNA for the CDR3 is TGTGCCAGCAGCTTGGCCGGCGGGAGGTTTTCCTACGAGCAGTACTTC.

The chain recombines TRBV5-1 with TRBJ1-1; no clear D gene. Trimming removed 3 bases from V and 1 base from J, with 10 bases in between. The CDR3 is 14 amino acids. Looked up from germline, CDR1 is SGHRS and CDR2 is YFSETQ. The CDR3: CASSSPGSNTEAFF. In nucleotides, the CDR3 is TGCGCCAGCAGCTCGCCCGGGTCGAACACTGAAGCTTTCTTT.

This clone was observed a few times. V and J are TRBV18 and TRBJ2-3; D not resolved. The germline V and J ends were trimmed by 6 bases and 5 bases, with 9 bases remaining between them. CDR1 KGHSH and CDR2 LQKENI come from the germline V gene. This CDR3 contains 12 residues. The CDR3, as DNA: TGTGCCAGCTCCCCTCTAGAAGATACGCAGTATTTT. Protein product: CASSPLEDTQYF.

This clone has just one count. The chain couples TRBV27 to TRBJ2-7; possible D gene TRBD1, 5 bases. V lost 5 bases to trimming and J lost 7 bases, with 21 bases between them. Germline-derived CDR1 and CDR2 are MNHEY and SMNVEV (reference sequence). The CDR3 is 15 residues long. The CDR3 nucleotides read TGTGCCAGCAGTCCCCCCGAAAGGGGCATGCGTGAGCAGTACTTC. As protein: CASSPPERGMREQYF.